These 5 T cell receptor beta chains were sequenced from one sample in a study of cytomegalovirus exposure and HLA in healthy donors. Primers: 60 Vbeta forward and 13 Jbeta reverse. Assay: immunoSEQ multiplex PCR; the TCRdb copy retains only in-frame clones and omits some. The sample contains under 200,000 clones, 75% to 85% of which appear only once. Input material: PBMCs. The receptor source for this set is a woman aged 18-29 years in good health and CMV-seropositive.

The chain carries TRBV27 and TRBJ2-3; a weak D match, TRBD2 (6 bases). The CDR3 length is 11 residues. Germline V gene data show CDR1 as MNHEY and CDR2 as SMNVEV (reference sequence). Trimming pared 3 bases from V and 8 bases from J, leaving 6 bases between. Here the CDR3 DNA reads TGTGCCAGCAGTTTGGGAGGTACGCAGTATTTT. It encodes CASSLGGTQYF.

The chain recombines TRBV5-4 with TRBJ2-3, with TRBD1 identical over 8 bases. The V segment lost 0 bases and the J segment 4 bases; nucleotides outside the gene matches: 7. The CDR3 spans 16 residues. Germline V gene sequence: CDR1 SGHNT, CDR2 YYREEE (reference sequence). CDR3 sequence (DNA): TGTGCCAGCAGCTTGGTCCCGGGACAGGCCCCAGATACGCAGTATTTT. This gives the protein CASSLVPGQAPDTQYF. The full variable domain, in which reference TRBV5-4 and TRBJ2-3 provide the parts outside the CDR3, is ETGVTQSPTHLIKTRGQQVTLRCSSQSGHNTVSWYQQALGQGPQFIFQYYREEENGRGNFPPRFSGLQFPNYSSELNVNALELDDSALYLCASSLVPGQAPDTQYFGPGTRLTVL.

V gene TRBV7-2 combines with J gene TRBJ1-4; D remains unclear. The CDR3 sequence is 15 residues long. The V end was cut by 1 base, the J end by 6 bases, with 12 bases between. Germline assignment: CDR1 SGHTA and CDR2 FQGNSA. The DNA for the CDR3 is TGTGCCAGCAGCTTAGGAGGAGGGCGGGATGAAAAACTGTTTTTT. Amino acid sequence: CASSLGGGRDEKLFF.

The chain is built from TRBV4-1 and TRBJ2-1, with 8 nucleotides matching TRBD2. This CDR3 comprises 17 residues. In germline, CDR1 is MGHRA, CDR2 YSYEKL. The J segment lost 5 bases and the V segment lost 0 bases, leaving 9 bases of the junction unmatched. CDR3 residues: CASSQDYKGGGNNEQFF. For the CDR3, the DNA is TGCGCCAGCAGCCAAGACTACAAGGGCGGGGGGAACAATGAGCAGTTCTTC.

This sequence joins TRBV11-2 and TRBJ1-1; D call uncertain. With 3 bases removed from V and 5 bases from J, the gap between germline ends came to 10 bases. The CDR3 is 13 residues long. Germline-derived CDR1 and CDR2 are SGHAT and FQNNGV. The CDR3 reads CASSFGWQTEAFF. CDR3 DNA: TGTGCCAGCAGCTTTGGTTGGCAGACTGAAGCTTTCTTT.